The next 5 T cell receptor beta chains were all read from a single sample in a study of OX40 agonist ivuxolimab in advanced cancers. Assay: immunoSEQ multiplex PCR; the TCRdb copy retains only in-frame clones and omits some. Here the sample spans tens of thousands of clones, more than 75% being singletons. The specimen comprised CD4+ or CD8+ T cells sorted from blood, sampled in a trial of the OX40 agonist ivuxolimab. The receptors come from an adult with an advanced solid tumor such as melanoma, head and neck, liver or kidney cancer.

This chain uses TRBV19 with TRBJ2-5, with D maybe TRBD1 (5 bases). This CDR3 region has 13 residues. Trimming shortened V by 5 bases and J by 3 bases, and 10 bases separated the two germline ends. CDR1 and CDR2 (germline): LNHDA, SQIVND (reference sequence). CDR3 in DNA: TGTGCCAGTAGTGTCTCCAGGGAAGAGACCCAGTACTTC. Its translation: CASSVSREETQYF.

J is TRBJ2-5 and V is TRBV5-4; TRBD2 aligns across 10 bases. Germline V gene lookup returns CDR1 SGHNT and CDR2 YYREEE (reference sequence). The CDR3 is made up of 16 amino acids. V lost 3 bases and J lost 4; bases outside the gene matches: 9. The CDR3 sequence is CASSSPSGRGGETQYF. DNA of the CDR3: TGTGCCAGCAGCTCCCCTAGCGGGAGAGGTGGAGAGACCCAGTACTTC.

This chain connects TRBV9 to TRBJ1-3; a weak D match, TRBD1 (5 bases). The germline CDR1 and CDR2 sequences are SGDLS and YYNGEE. The CDR3 is 17 residues long. V shed 0 bases and J shed 0 bases, with 13 bases lying between them. For the CDR3, the DNA is TGTGCCAGCAGCGTAGGAGGGGACCCGGGCTCTGGAAACACCATATATTTT. Encoded protein: CASSVGGDPGSGNTIYF.

This clone was observed a few times. This chain connects TRBV9 to TRBJ1-5, with a weak D call TRBD1 (5 bases). With 4 bases removed from V and 4 bases from J, the gap between germline ends came to 15 bases. This CDR3 comprises 15 residues. Germline values: CDR1 SGDLS, CDR2 YYNGEE. CDR3 region: CASSSNGRTNQPQHF. In nucleotides, the CDR3 is TGTGCCAGCAGCTCCAACGGACGGACAAATCAGCCCCAGCATTTT. Full variable domain (remainder filled in from reference TRBV9 and TRBJ1-5): DSGVTQTPKHLITATGQRVTLRCSPRSGDLSVYWYQQSLDQGLQFLIQYYNGEERAKGNILERFSAQQFPDLHSELNLSSLELGDSALYFCASSSNGRTNQPQHFGDGTRLSIL.

The V and J genes are TRBV5-1 and TRBJ2-3; TRBD1 aligns across 11 bases. The CDR3 is 15 amino acids. V gave up 5 bases and J gave up 3 bases; unmatched junction bases: 5. Germline assignment: CDR1 SGHRS and CDR2 YFSETQ. CDR3 loop: CASSSGTGGTDTQYF. The CDR3 region has the DNA TGCGCCAGCAGTTCCGGGACAGGGGGTACAGATACGCAGTATTTT.